Below, 25 T cell receptor beta chains from the same sample are listed, as sequenced in a study of identical twins' blood T cells. One entry per CDR3 protein results from TCRdb running MiXCR on the 5' RACE reads. The sample records 350,000 to 400,000 distinct CDR3 sequences, roughly 30% being singletons. The sample was PBMCs. All receptors come from a woman aged 18 to 55 in good health.

The V gene is TRBV28, the J gene TRBJ2-1; D perhaps matches TRBD2 (6 bases). CDR1 and CDR2 from the germline V gene are MDHEN and SYDVKM. This CDR3 is 12 amino acids long. V lost 7 bases and J 7 bases, leaving 11 bases between the germline ends. The CDR3 protein is CASNPAGNEQFF. As DNA, the CDR3 is TGTGCCAGCAACCCCGCGGGGAATGAGCAGTTCTTC.

This clonotype appeared a few times. J is TRBJ2-1 and V is TRBV20-1, with TRBD2 matching over 14 bases. Germline V lookup: CDR1 DFQATT, CDR2 SNEGSKA (reference sequence). CDR3 size: 14 residues. With 5 bases clipped from V and 9 bases from J, the junction kept 6 bases outside the gene matches. CDR3 sequence (DNA): TGCAGTGCTTCCGGGACTAGCGGGAGATCTGAGCAGTTCTTC. Protein product: CSASGTSGRSEQFF.

The V call is TRBV12-3 or TRBV12-4, the J call TRBJ1-2, with a tentative D call TRBD1 (5 bases). V was trimmed by 6 bases and J by 4 bases, leaving 15 bases between them. The length of the CDR3 is 14 residues. The CDR3 reads CASRRNGGGYGYTF. CDR3 nucleotide sequence: TGTGCCAGCAGGCGGAACGGCGGGGGCTATGGCTACACCTTC.

This chain uses TRBV5-5 with TRBJ2-1; D unresolved. This CDR3 has 16 amino acids. Germline CDR1 SGHKS, CDR2 YYEKEE (reference sequence). V lost 0 bases, J lost 0 bases, and 10 bases lay in between. The CDR3 protein is CASSLEIRSSYNEQFF. The CDR3, as DNA: TGTGCCAGCAGCTTGGAAATACGGAGCTCCTACAATGAGCAGTTCTTC.

Turning to this clonotype: This may be a read error, as it is one base from a much larger clone. The chain carries TRBV6-2 or TRBV6-3 and TRBJ1-6; 7 nucleotides match TRBD1. The CDR3 totals 14 residues. CDR1 and CDR2 from the germline V gene are MNHEY and SVGEGT. In nucleotides, the CDR3 is TGTGCCAGCTCCTACGACAGGGATAATTTACCCCTCCACTTT. It specifies CASSYDRDNLPLHF.

The sample holds a few counts of this clonotype. The CDR3 bases are TGCAGCGTCGCGACAGGGTCCAGAACTGAAGCTTTCTTT. This translates into CSVATGSRTEAFF. This chain links TRBV29-1 with TRBJ1-1; 7 bases fit TRBD1. CDR1 and CDR2 (germline): SQVTM, ANQGSEA. With V trimmed by 6 bases and J by 5 bases, 9 bases remained unmatched. This CDR3 has 13 amino acids.

This CDR3 reads CSEWDRGRTEAFF. The DNA of the CDR3 is TGCAGCGAGTGGGACAGGGGGCGGACTGAAGCTTTCTTT. The chain joins TRBV29-1 to TRBJ1-1; 12 nucleotides line up with TRBD1. CDR1 is SQVTM and CDR2 is ANQGSEA in the germline V gene. This CDR3 is 13 amino acids long. The V segment lost 7 bases and the J segment 5 bases; nucleotides outside the gene matches: 5.

This clonotype has a handful of counts. The V gene is TRBV10-1, the J gene TRBJ1-1; D may be TRBD1 (5 bases). CDR3 size: 15 residues. Germline assignment: CDR1 WNHNN and CDR2 SYGVQD (reference sequence). V lost 3 bases and J lost 3, with 14 bases in between. CDR3 nucleotide sequence: TGCGCCAGCAGTGAATCGACAGCTCAAGACACTGAAGCTTTCTTT. It encodes CASSESTAQDTEAFF.

The DNA for the CDR3 is TGTGCCAGCCTATTGCCGGCCGGGGGCGGTGAAAAACTGTTTTTT. Translated: CASLLPAGGGEKLFF. This chain connects TRBV6-6 to TRBJ1-4, with D possibly matching TRBD1 (6 bases). The CDR3 is made up of 15 amino acids. CDR1 is MNHNY and CDR2 is SVGAGI in the germline V gene (reference sequence). Trimming stripped 8 bases from V and 7 bases from J, with 20 bases between.

V gene TRBV27 combines with J gene TRBJ2-1, with TRBD2 identical over 7 bases. The CDR3 contains 13 residues. CDR1 and CDR2 from the germline V gene are MNHEY and SMNVEV (reference sequence). Losses at the gene ends were 7 bases for V and 1 base for J; bases not matched to a gene: 1. CDR3 in amino acids: CASIGGSYNEQFF. The CDR3 coding sequence is TGTGCCAGCATCGGGGGGTCCTACAATGAGCAGTTCTTC.

This clonotype showed up just a few times. The rearrangement links TRBV30 to TRBJ1-2; 8 bases map to TRBD1. Germline CDR1 and CDR2: GTSNPN and SVGIG (reference sequence). V lost 6 bases, J lost 0 bases, and 15 bases stayed unmatched. There are 17 residues in the CDR3. CDR3 residues: CACARTGSFRANYGYTF. The CDR3 nucleotides are TGTGCCTGCGCCAGGACAGGGTCCTTCCGAGCTAACTATGGCTACACCTTC.

The chain carries TRBV9 and TRBJ2-2; 14 bases match TRBD2. The V segment lost 6 bases and the J segment 7 bases; nucleotides outside the gene matches: 11. CDR1 is SGDLS and CDR2 is YYNGEE in the germline V gene. The CDR3 length is 17 residues. The CDR3 is CASTPKGLAGVYGELFF. For the CDR3, the DNA is TGTGCCAGCACCCCAAAGGGACTAGCGGGAGTTTACGGGGAGCTGTTTTTT.

This clonotype has just a few counts. V is TRBV20-1 and J is TRBJ2-3; the match to TRBD2 covers 7 bases. The CDR3 length is 14 residues. The germline CDR1 and CDR2 sequences are DFQATT and SNEGSKA (reference sequence). Trimming removed 6 bases from V and 2 bases from J; junction bases left unmatched: 8. The CDR3 DNA reads TGCAGTGCGACCGACGGGGGGATCACAGATACGCAGTATTTT. Translated: CSATDGGITDTQYF.

A note on this clonotype: The junction shows a germline mismatch at one end, possibly a read error. The rearrangement links TRBV20-1 to TRBJ1-1, with D possibly TRBD1 on 5 matching bases. The CDR3 contains 12 residues. Germline values: CDR1 DFQATT, CDR2 SNEGSKA (reference sequence). CDR3 region: CSAQMWGTEALF. Written as DNA, the CDR3 is TGCAGTGCCCAGATGTGGGGCACTGAAGCTCTCTTT.

This clonotype was seen repeatedly, ten times or more. The V call is TRBV20-1, the J call TRBJ1-1, with D possibly TRBD1 on 5 matching bases. The CDR3 is 15 residues long. V shed 4 bases and J shed 0 bases, with 15 bases lying between them. Germline V gene sequence: CDR1 DFQATT, CDR2 SNEGSKA (reference sequence). The DNA for the CDR3 is TGCAGTGCTAAACTGGGGAGACAGTTGAACACTGAAGCTTTCTTT. Translating it yields CSAKLGRQLNTEAFF.

This clonotype was observed a handful of times. The chain is built from TRBV12-3 or TRBV12-4 and TRBJ1-1; D ambiguous. Between the trimmed V and J ends, which lost 7 bases and 3 bases, there was a span of 6 bases. CDR3 length equals 11 residues. This CDR3 reads CASTLYTEAFF. Written as DNA, the CDR3 is TGTGCCAGCACCCTATACACTGAAGCTTTCTTT.

The V call is TRBV20-1, the J call TRBJ1-5; possible D gene TRBD1, 6 bases. The ends were cut back, 4 bases at V and 10 bases at J, with 20 bases in the middle. The V gene's germline CDR1 is DFQATT and CDR2 SNEGSKA (reference sequence). This CDR3 contains 14 residues. The CDR3 nucleotides are TGCAGTGCTATATCACAAAATAACAGGGACCCCCAGCATTTT. Translated: CSAISQNNRDPQHF.

The chain employs TRBV9 and TRBJ2-3, with a tentative D call TRBD2 (6 bases). Trimming took off 0 bases at V and 0 bases at J, with 11 bases between the two ends. The CDR3 has 16 residues. Germline lookup yields CDR1 SGDLS and CDR2 YYNGEE. The CDR3 here is CASSVVGGTSTDTQYF. The CDR3 nucleotides are TGTGCCAGCAGCGTAGTTGGCGGGACTAGCACAGATACGCAGTATTTT. The variable domain in full, with the rest retrieved from reference TRBV9 and TRBJ2-3, is DSGVTQTPKHLITATGQRVTLRCSPRSGDLSVYWYQQSLDQGLQFLIQYYNGEERAKGNILERFSAQQFPDLHSELNLSSLELGDSALYFCASSVVGGTSTDTQYFGPGTRLTVL.

On this clonotype: The junction shows a germline mismatch at one end, possibly a read error. The chain couples TRBV6-5 to TRBJ1-2, with TRBD1 matching 7 bases. There are 15 residues in the CDR3. Germline V gene lookup returns CDR1 MNHEY and CDR2 SVGAGI. In nucleotides, the CDR3 is TGTGCTAGCAGACAAAGAGGGGGCAAGAACTATGGCTACACCTTC. Amino acids: CASRQRGGKNYGYTF.

J is TRBJ2-7 and V is TRBV5-1, with D unresolved. The CDR3 runs to 12 residues. CDR1 and CDR2 from the germline V gene are SGHRS and YFSETQ. The V end was cut by 5 bases, the J end by 0 bases, with 6 bases between. The CDR3 region has the DNA TGCGCCAGCAGAGACAACTCCTACGAGCAGTACTTC. It specifies CASRDNSYEQYF.

This clonotype came up a few times. The chain combines TRBV12-3 or TRBV12-4 with TRBJ2-3; D is unresolved. The CDR3 contains 14 residues. V lost 3 bases and J 0 bases, leaving 7 bases between the germline ends. The CDR3 coding sequence is TGTGCCAGCAGTTTCAGCGAAAGCACAGATACGCAGTATTTT. Its protein product is CASSFSESTDTQYF.

The rearrangement joins TRBV5-8 to TRBJ1-5; tentative D call: TRBD1 (6 bases). Per the germline V gene, CDR1 is SGHTS and CDR2 is YDEGEE. The germline V and J ends were trimmed by 3 bases and 10 bases, with 17 bases remaining between them. The length of the CDR3 is 14 residues. The CDR3 DNA reads TGTGCCAGCAGCTACCGGGACGGGGGCTTTCCCCAGCATTTT. Protein product: CASSYRDGGFPQHF.

The genes are TRBV6-4 and TRBJ1-6; 11 positions agree with TRBD1. The germline V gene has CDR1 MRHNA and CDR2 SNTAGT. J was trimmed by 8 bases and V by 6 bases; bases with no gene match: 3. CDR3 length: 14 residues. CDR3 DNA sequence: TGTGCCAGCAGGGAGGGACAGGGGGATTCACCCCTCCACTTT. This translates into CASREGQGDSPLHF.

The rearrangement links TRBV2 to TRBJ1-2; D gene unclear. The V gene's germline CDR1 is SNHLY and CDR2 FYNNEI. Trimming cost V 3 bases and J 8 bases, with 10 bases left between them. The CDR3 has 12 residues. CDR3 nucleotides: TGTGCCAGCAGTGAGTTTGGTAACGGCTACACCTTC. It codes for CASSEFGNGYTF.

The J gene is TRBJ1-4, the V gene TRBV28; D unresolved. This CDR3 contains 14 residues. V lost 7 bases and J lost 4, with 13 bases in between. Germline V gene data show CDR1 as MDHEN and CDR2 as SYDVKM. Written as DNA, the CDR3 is TGTGCCAGCACCTCCACGGGCCTTAATGAAAAACTGTTTTTT. This encodes CASTSTGLNEKLFF.